The rows below give T cell receptor beta chains drawn from one sample of a study of shared clonotypes between healthy human individuals. Sequencing used immunoSEQ multiplex PCR; TCRdb keeps in-frame clones, though not all of them. The sample contains under 750,000 clones, about two thirds of which appear only once. Material for sequencing was memory CD4+ T cells sorted from blood. These receptor sequences come from a woman in her twenties or thirties in good health. Each CDR3 is given with its conserved first and last residue. Fields, in order: clone size, V gene, CDR3 protein. Only part of the rows carry a size: once, few, many, or a class if the clone is expanded.

abundance: .; v_gene: TRBV28; CDR3aa: CASRTPGQGGGLNYGYTF
abundance: .; v_gene: TRBV15; CDR3aa: CATSRDNVETQYF
abundance: .; v_gene: TRBV4-2; CDR3aa: CASSLGVLTPHTQYF
abundance: .; v_gene: TRBV19; CDR3aa: CASSQGDSNQPQHF
abundance: .; v_gene: TRBV5-6; CDR3aa: CASSFWQGFDQPQHF
abundance: many; v_gene: TRBV7-9; CDR3aa: CASSLGTTNYGYTF
abundance: .; v_gene: TRBV18; CDR3aa: CASSPSAGQFF
abundance: .; v_gene: TRBV29-1; CDR3aa: CSVKWGTNTGELFF
abundance: .; v_gene: TRBV6-4; CDR3aa: CASSDPEGGSGANVLTF
abundance: once; v_gene: TRBV7-9; CDR3aa: CASSLVRAGTNTGELFF
abundance: .; v_gene: TRBV6-4; CDR3aa: CASRPGQSYEQYF
abundance: few; v_gene: TRBV2; CDR3aa: CASEGQQETQYF
abundance: .; v_gene: TRBV28; CDR3aa: CASSLPREGSNQPQHF
abundance: .; v_gene: TRBV18; CDR3aa: CASSPLDGTGYGYTF
abundance: .; v_gene: TRBV7-6; CDR3aa: CASSLGGWSSSYEQYF
abundance: .; v_gene: TRBV18; CDR3aa: CASSVIGEDYNEQFF
abundance: .; v_gene: TRBV7-2; CDR3aa: CASLSGRAYNEQFF
abundance: .; v_gene: TRBV5-1; CDR3aa: CASSLAVGTTDTQYF
abundance: many; v_gene: TRBV10-3; CDR3aa: CAISEPRTDTQYF
abundance: .; v_gene: TRBV20-1; CDR3aa: CSAAGAGRAFF
abundance: .; v_gene: TRBV28; CDR3aa: CASSLRVGLGANYGYTF
abundance: .; v_gene: TRBV4-1; CDR3aa: CASSQDFAAGGQDTQYF
abundance: .; v_gene: TRBV10-3; CDR3aa: CAISVGDRDAEQYF
abundance: .; v_gene: TRBV2; CDR3aa: CASSEWLTKGETQYF
abundance: .; v_gene: TRBV4-1; CDR3aa: CASTQTGLQAGGELFF
abundance: .; v_gene: TRBV14; CDR3aa: CASSRKGVISGIKDTQYF
abundance: .; v_gene: TRBV7-3; CDR3aa: CASSELAGEQYF
abundance: .; v_gene: TRBV19; CDR3aa: CASRTSGTQETQYF
abundance: .; v_gene: TRBV7-9; CDR3aa: CASSLARGGETQYF
abundance: many; v_gene: TRBV2; CDR3aa: CASNQRGGQETQYF
abundance: .; v_gene: TRBV10-3; CDR3aa: CAISGPGQGANEQYF
abundance: once; v_gene: TRBV5-1; CDR3aa: CASSSIAGQGSGANVLTF
abundance: few; v_gene: TRBV5-1; CDR3aa: CASSLEVAKNTGELFF
abundance: .; v_gene: TRBV28; CDR3aa: CASSLSRRGPSRGYTF
abundance: few; v_gene: TRBV6-1; CDR3aa: CASTTGTYFSAFF
abundance: .; v_gene: TRBV28; CDR3aa: CASRSGRANNQPQHF
abundance: .; v_gene: TRBV5-5; CDR3aa: CASSTLGFQETQYF
abundance: few; v_gene: TRBV7-2; CDR3aa: CASSLNHNEQFF
abundance: .; v_gene: TRBV30; CDR3aa: CAWSVRGRTNTEAFF
abundance: .; v_gene: TRBV7-3; CDR3aa: CASSFLAGKTQYF
abundance: .; v_gene: TRBV7-9; CDR3aa: CASQRHGRVEDTQYF
abundance: .; v_gene: TRBV19; CDR3aa: CASSGTGGPLGEQYF
abundance: .; v_gene: TRBV29-1; CDR3aa: CSVTSRDRYNEQFF
abundance: .; v_gene: TRBV20-1; CDR3aa: CSAITGETQYF
abundance: once; v_gene: TRBV18; CDR3aa: CASSLAITDTQYF
abundance: .; v_gene: TRBV29-1; CDR3aa: CSARTSQETQYF
abundance: .; v_gene: TRBV5-1; CDR3aa: CASRGGSGTQYF
abundance: .; v_gene: TRBV7-2; CDR3aa: CASSLDLGLFEQFF
abundance: .; v_gene: TRBV18; CDR3aa: CASSPRVGLAGEPEQFF